The clone carrying this TCR beta chain was seen once. Its antigen is as yet unknown. This specimen comes from a study of multiple sclerosis patients with progressive multifocal leukoencephalopathy. Every PCR reaction included synthetic inline CDR3 controls for all V-J pairings. Repertoires were generated with immunoSEQ multiplex PCR, while TCRdb's copy carries only in-frame clones and drops some. Among 25,000 to 35,000 clones, 88% were seen once, and the ten largest hold about 1.1%. Germline loops: CDR1 SGDLS, CDR2 YYNGEE. This CDR3 spans 14 amino acids. The ends were cut back, 0 bases at V and 5 bases at J, with 12 bases in the middle. The time point is: before natalizumab initiation. T0 blood was collected before the first natalizumab infusion. Study-wide results and caveats: In most PML patients, TRB repertoires appeared less diverse by entropy.

This receptor was taken from a human donor with multiple sclerosis. Input material: PBMCs. The chain links TRBV9 to TRBJ2-7, with D perhaps given as TRBD1 or TRBD2 (5 bases each). CDR3 sequence (DNA): TGTGCCAGCAGCGTAGAGTGGGGACCCAACGAGCAGTACTTC. Its translation is CASSVEWGPNEQYF.